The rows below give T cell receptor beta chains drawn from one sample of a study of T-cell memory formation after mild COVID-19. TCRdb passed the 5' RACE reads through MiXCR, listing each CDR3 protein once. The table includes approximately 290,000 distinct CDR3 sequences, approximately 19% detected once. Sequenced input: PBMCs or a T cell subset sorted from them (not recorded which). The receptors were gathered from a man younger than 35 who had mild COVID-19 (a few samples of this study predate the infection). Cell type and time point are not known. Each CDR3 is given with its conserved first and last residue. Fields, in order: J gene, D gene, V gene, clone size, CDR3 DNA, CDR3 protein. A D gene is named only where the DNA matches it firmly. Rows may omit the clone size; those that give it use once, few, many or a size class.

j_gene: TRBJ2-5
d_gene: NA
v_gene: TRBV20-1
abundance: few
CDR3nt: TGCAGTGCTAGAGATTATCTGGGGAGCCAGGGGAAAGAGACCCAGTACTTC
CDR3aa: CSARDYLGSQGKETQYF

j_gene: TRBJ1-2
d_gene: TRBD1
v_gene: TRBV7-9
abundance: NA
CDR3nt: TGTGCCAGCGCCACAGCGCCCAGGGGGCTCGGCTACACCTTC
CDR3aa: CASATAPRGLGYTF

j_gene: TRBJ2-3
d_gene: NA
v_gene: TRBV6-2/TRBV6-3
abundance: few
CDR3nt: TGTGCCAGCAGGTTGGGCCGGATTCTCGATACGCAGTATTTT
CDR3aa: CASRLGRILDTQYF

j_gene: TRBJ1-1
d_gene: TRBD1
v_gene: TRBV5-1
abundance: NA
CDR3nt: TGCGCCAGCAGCTTGTGGACAGGGGGGGGCACTGAAGCTTTCTTT
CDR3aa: CASSLWTGGGTEAFF

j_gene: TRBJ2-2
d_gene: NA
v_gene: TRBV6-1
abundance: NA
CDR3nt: TGTGCCAGCAAGAAGGGTGTGGGGAGTTTATTGCCCGGGGAGCTGTTTTTT
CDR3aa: CASKKGVGSLLPGELFF

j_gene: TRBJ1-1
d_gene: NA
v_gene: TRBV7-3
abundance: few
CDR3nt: TGTGCCAGCAGTTTCTCAGGGGAGAGCACTGAAGCTTTCTTT
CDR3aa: CASSFSGESTEAFF

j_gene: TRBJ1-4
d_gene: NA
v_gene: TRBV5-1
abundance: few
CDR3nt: TGCGCCAGCAGCTTCAACAGCTTCGTCGATGAAAAACTGTTTTTT
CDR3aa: CASSFNSFVDEKLFF

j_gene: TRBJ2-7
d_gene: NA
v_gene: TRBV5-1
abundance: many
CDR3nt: TGCGCCAGCAGCTTGGACAGCGATTCCTACGAGCAGTACTTC
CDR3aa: CASSLDSDSYEQYF

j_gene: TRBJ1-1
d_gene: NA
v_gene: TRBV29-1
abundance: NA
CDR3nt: TGCAGCGTCTCGAGGGCAAGCGCTGAAGCTTTCTTT
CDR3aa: CSVSRASAEAFF

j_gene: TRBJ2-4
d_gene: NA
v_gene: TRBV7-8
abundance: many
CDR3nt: TGTGCCAGCAGCTTTGGCCCACCAGGGGTGGGGAACATTCAGTACTTC
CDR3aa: CASSFGPPGVGNIQYF

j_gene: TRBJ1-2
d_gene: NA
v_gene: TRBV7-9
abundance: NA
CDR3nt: TGTGCCAGCAGCTACGGAACGCTCCCGGGTGACTATGGCTACACCTTC
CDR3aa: CASSYGTLPGDYGYTF

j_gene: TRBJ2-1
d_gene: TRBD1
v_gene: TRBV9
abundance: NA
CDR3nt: TGTGCCAGCAGCCCAACCGGGACAGGGGGCTACAATGAGCAGTTCTTC
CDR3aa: CASSPTGTGGYNEQFF

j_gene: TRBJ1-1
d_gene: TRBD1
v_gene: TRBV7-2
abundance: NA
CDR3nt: TGTGCCAGCAGCCCGTGGACAGGGGGGAACACTGAAGCTTTCTTT
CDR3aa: CASSPWTGGNTEAFF

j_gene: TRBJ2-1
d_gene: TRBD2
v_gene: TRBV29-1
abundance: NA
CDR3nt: TGCAGCGGTTTACTAGCGGGGGCCTCATACAATGAGCAGTTCTTC
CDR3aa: CSGLLAGASYNEQFF

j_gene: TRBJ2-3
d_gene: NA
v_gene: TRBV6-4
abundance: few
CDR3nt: TGTGCCAGCAGGAGACTGGGGGGCTCAACAGATACGCAGTATTTT
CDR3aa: CASRRLGGSTDTQYF

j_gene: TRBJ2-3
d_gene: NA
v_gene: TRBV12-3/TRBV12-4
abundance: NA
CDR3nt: TGTGCCAGCAGTTTAGTCTCCGGCGGGGATACGCAGTATTTT
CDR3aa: CASSLVSGGDTQYF

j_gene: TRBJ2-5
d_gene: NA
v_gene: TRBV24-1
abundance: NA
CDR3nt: TGTGCCACCAAGGAGACAGCTCAAGAGACCCAGTACTTC
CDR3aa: CATKETAQETQYF

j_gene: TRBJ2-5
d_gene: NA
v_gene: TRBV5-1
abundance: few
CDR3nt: TGCGCCAGCAGCTGGGCCCGCCAAGAGACCCAGTACTTC
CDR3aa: CASSWARQETQYF

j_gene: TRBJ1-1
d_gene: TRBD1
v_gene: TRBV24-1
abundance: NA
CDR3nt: TGTGCCACCAGTCAGGGACAGGGTTACACTGAAGCTTTCTTT
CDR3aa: CATSQGQGYTEAFF

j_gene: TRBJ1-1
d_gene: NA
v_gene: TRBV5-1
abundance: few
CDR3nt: TGCGCCAGCAGCTTGGAACAGTTGAACACTGAAGCTTTCTTT
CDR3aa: CASSLEQLNTEAFF

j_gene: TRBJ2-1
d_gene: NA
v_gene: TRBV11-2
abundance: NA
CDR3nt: TGTGCCAGTCGCCGCGTGGAAGGGGAGCAGTTCTTC
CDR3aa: CASRRVEGEQFF

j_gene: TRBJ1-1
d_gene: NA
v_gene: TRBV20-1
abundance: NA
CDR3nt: TGCAGTGCTAGAGTCTCGGGACGGGTGAACACTGAAGCTTTCTTT
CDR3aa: CSARVSGRVNTEAFF

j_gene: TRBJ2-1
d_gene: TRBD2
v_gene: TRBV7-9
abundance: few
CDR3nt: TGTGCCAGCAGAAGAGCGGGGGGGGAGTCCTACAATGAGCAGTTCTTC
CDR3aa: CASRRAGGESYNEQFF

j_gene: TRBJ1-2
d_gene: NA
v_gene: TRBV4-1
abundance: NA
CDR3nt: TGCGCCAGCAGCCCCCTCGGGGTCAACTATGGCTACACCTTC
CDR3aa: CASSPLGVNYGYTF

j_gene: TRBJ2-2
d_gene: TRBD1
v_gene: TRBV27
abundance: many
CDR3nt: TGTGCCAGCAGTTTCAGGGGGCATACCGGGGAGCTGTTTTTT
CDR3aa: CASSFRGHTGELFF

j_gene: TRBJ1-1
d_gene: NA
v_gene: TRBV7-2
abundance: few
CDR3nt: TGTGCCAGCAGCTCTAGACCGGAGAACACTGAAGCTTTCTTT
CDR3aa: CASSSRPENTEAFF

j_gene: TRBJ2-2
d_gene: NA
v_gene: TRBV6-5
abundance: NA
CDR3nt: TGTGCCAGCAGTTACTCGAGAGATAACACCGGGGAGCTGTTTTTT
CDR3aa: CASSYSRDNTGELFF

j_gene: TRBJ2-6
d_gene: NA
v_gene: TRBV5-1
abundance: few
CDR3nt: TGCGCCAGCAGCTGGGGCTCTGGGGCCAACGTCCTGACTTTC
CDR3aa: CASSWGSGANVLTF

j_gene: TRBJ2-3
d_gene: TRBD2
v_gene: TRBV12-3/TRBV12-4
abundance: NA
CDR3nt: TGTGCCAGCAGTTTTGCAGCGGGGCGTTCGGATACGCAGTATTTT
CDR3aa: CASSFAAGRSDTQYF

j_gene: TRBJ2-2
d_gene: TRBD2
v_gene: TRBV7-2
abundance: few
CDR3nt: TGTGCCAGCAGTAGTAGCGGGGGTGGGACCGGGGAGCTGTTTTTT
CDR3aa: CASSSSGGGTGELFF

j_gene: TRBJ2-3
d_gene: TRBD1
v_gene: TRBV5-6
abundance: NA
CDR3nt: TGTGCCAGCAGCTTCCGGACAGGGGATACAGATACGCAGTATTTT
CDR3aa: CASSFRTGDTDTQYF

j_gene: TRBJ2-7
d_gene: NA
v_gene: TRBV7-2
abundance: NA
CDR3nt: TGTGCCAGCAGCTCTTTTGCCTTACAGGGCATCTCTTACGAGCAGTACTTC
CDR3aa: CASSSFALQGISYEQYF

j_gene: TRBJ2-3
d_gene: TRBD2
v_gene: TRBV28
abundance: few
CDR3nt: TGTGCCAGCAGTTTAACTAGCGGGGGGGCTGGTACGCAGTATTTT
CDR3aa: CASSLTSGGAGTQYF

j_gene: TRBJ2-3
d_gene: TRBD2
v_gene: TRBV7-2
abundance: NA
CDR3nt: TGTGCCAGCAGCTTAGTAGCTTCGGGAACTAGCGGGGGGGTAAAAGATACGCAGTATTTT
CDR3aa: CASSLVASGTSGGVKDTQYF

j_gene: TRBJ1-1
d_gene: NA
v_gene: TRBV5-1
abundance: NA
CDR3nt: TGCGCCAGTGGAGGTGGGGCGCGGGACACTGAAGCTTTCTTT
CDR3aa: CASGGGARDTEAFF

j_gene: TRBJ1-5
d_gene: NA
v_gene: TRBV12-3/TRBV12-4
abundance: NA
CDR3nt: TGTGCCAGCAGGTCGGAAACGTTTCAGCCCCAGCATTTT
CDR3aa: CASRSETFQPQHF